The 23 T cell receptor beta chains below come from one sample, sequenced in a study of cytomegalovirus exposure and HLA in healthy donors (dated by TCRdb to the late 2010s). Library creation used the immunoSEQ multiplex PCR assay. For the multiplex PCR, a mixture combining 60 forward primers for TCR Vbeta segments and 13 reverse primers for TCR Jbeta segments was used. The table was pulled from immuneACCESS by TCRdb, which kept in-frame rearrangements only. Such tables lose some clones; where checked, under half of the loss comes from unresolved V genes, and the rest has no known cause. In all, the sample holds about 73,000 clones, and roughly 71% of those were seen once. Under 15% of the sample comes from the top ten. Sequences were obtained from PBMCs. All receptors come from a man in his 70s in good health and CMV-seronegative.

The chain has TRBV7-2 and TRBJ2-1, with a possible D match to TRBD1 (5 bases). The CDR3 has 17 amino acids. The V gene lost 3 bases and the J gene lost 0 bases, with 15 bases spanning the gap. Germline CDR1 reads SGHTA; CDR2 reads FQGNSA. This CDR3 reads CASSFRGTVSSYNEQFF. In DNA, the CDR3 is TGTGCCAGCAGCTTTAGGGGCACAGTAAGCTCCTACAATGAGCAGTTCTTC.

The chain employs TRBV30 and TRBJ1-5; D might be TRBD1 (5 bases). V lost 1 base and J lost 7, with 17 bases in between. This CDR3 contains 15 residues. Germline-derived CDR1 and CDR2 are GTSNPN and SVGIG (reference sequence). CDR3 amino acids: CAWSDGTGGGQPQHF. DNA of the CDR3: TGTGCCTGGAGTGACGGGACCGGGGGTGGCCAGCCCCAGCATTTT.

CDR3 coding DNA: TGTGCCAGCAGCGTAGGTGGGCAACGCACAGATACGCAGTATTTT. This codes for CASSVGGQRTDTQYF. V is TRBV9 and J is TRBJ2-3; D not certain. The CDR3 loop spans 15 amino acids. V lost 0 bases to trimming and J lost 1 base, with 9 bases between them. The germline V gene encodes CDR1 SGDLS and CDR2 YYNGEE.

V and J are TRBV28 and TRBJ1-1, with 8 bases matching TRBD1. The CDR3 runs to 14 residues. In germline, CDR1 is MDHEN, CDR2 SYDVKM. Losses at the gene ends were 5 bases for V and 3 bases for J; bases not matched to a gene: 5. The DNA of the CDR3 is TGTGCCAGCAGTGTACCGACAGGGGACACTGAAGCTTTCTTT. Translating gives CASSVPTGDTEAFF.

J is TRBJ2-7 and V is TRBV7-9, with a weak D call TRBD1 (6 bases). V gave up 5 bases and J gave up 3 bases, with 17 bases separating them. The CDR3 runs to 15 residues. The germline V gene has CDR1 SEHNR and CDR2 FQNEAQ (reference sequence). The CDR3 DNA reads TGTGCCAGCAGCCCCGCAACAGGGCCAAGCTACGAGCAGTACTTC. Its protein is CASSPATGPSYEQYF.

As DNA, the CDR3 is TGTGCCAGCAGCTTAGGACCGGGACAGGGGGAGTTCTATGGCTACACCTTC. This translates into CASSLGPGQGEFYGYTF. V gene TRBV7-9 combines with J gene TRBJ1-2; 11 bases are shared with TRBD1. Germline V lookup: CDR1 SEHNR, CDR2 FQNEAQ (reference sequence). The CDR3 is 17 amino acids. The J segment lost 4 bases and the V segment lost 1 base, leaving 8 bases of the junction unmatched.

As concerns this clone: A read error may produce the germline difference seen at one junction end. The chain employs TRBV7-9 and TRBJ1-4; the D is unclear. The CDR3 contains 17 residues. CDR1 and CDR2 (germline): SEHNR, FQNEAQ (reference sequence). The CDR3 nucleotides are TGTTCCAGCAGCTTCAGCAGGCTCGGTTTCTCTAATGAAAAACTGTTTTTT. It specifies CSSSFSRLGFSNEKLFF.

The V and J genes are TRBV7-9 and TRBJ2-7, with 7 bases matching TRBD2. Germline V gene data show CDR1 as SEHNR and CDR2 as FQNEAQ (reference sequence). The V and J ends lost 1 base and 5 bases, in that order; junction bases with no gene match: 5. This CDR3 region has 14 residues. The CDR3 DNA reads TGTGCCAGCAGCTTAGGACTAGCCTACCACGAGCAGTACTTC. Its translation is CASSLGLAYHEQYF.

This clone was counted a few times. The rearrangement joins TRBV5-1 to TRBJ2-3; no firm D call. The CDR3 contains 14 residues. V was shortened by 4 bases and J by 0 bases, with 9 bases between the two germline ends. The germline CDR1 and CDR2 sequences are SGHRS and YFSETQ. This chain's CDR3 is CASSLVISTDTQYF. The CDR3, as DNA: TGCGCCAGCAGCCTGGTTATTAGCACAGATACGCAGTATTTT.

This sequence joins TRBV7-2 and TRBJ1-4; D not resolved. CDR1 and CDR2 (germline): SGHTA, FQGNSA. The length of the CDR3 is 13 residues. V dropped 2 bases and J dropped 7 bases, with 8 bases sitting between them. CDR3 sequence reads: CASSLNFGEKLFF. The CDR3 region has the DNA TGTGCCAGCAGCTTAAACTTTGGTGAAAAACTGTTTTTT.

The CDR3 here is CASKDPGTSQETQYF. The CDR3 DNA reads as TGTGCCAGTAAGGATCCCGGGACTAGCCAAGAGACCCAGTACTTC. The gene calls are TRBV19 and TRBJ2-5, with TRBD2 identical over 8 bases. CDR1 is LNHDA, CDR2 SQIVND, per germline (reference sequence). J lost 1 base, V lost 7 bases, and 8 bases had no gene match. There are 15 residues in the CDR3. The variable domain in full, completed from reference TRBV19 and TRBJ2-5, reads DGGITQSPKYLFRKEGQNVTLSCEQNLNHDAMYWYRQDPGQGLRLIYYSQIVNDFQKGDIAEGYSVSREKKESFPLTVTSAQKNPTAFYLCASKDPGTSQETQYFGPGTRLLVL.

This clone was picked up one time. V is TRBV6-5 and J is TRBJ1-6, with D uncertain. CDR1 MNHEY and CDR2 SVGAGI come from the germline V gene. The CDR3 has 12 amino acids. Trimming pared 0 bases from V and 9 bases from J, leaving 3 bases between. The CDR3 coding sequence is TGTGCCAGCAGTTACTCTCGTTCACCCCTCCACTTT. Translation gives CASSYSRSPLHF.

V is TRBV7-2 and J is TRBJ1-2, with unresolved D. The CDR3 spans 12 residues. Trimming shortened V by 4 bases and J by 2 bases, and 5 bases separated the two germline ends. Germline V CDR1 and CDR2: SGHTA, FQGNSA. This chain's CDR3 is CASSWQNYGYTF. CDR3 sequence (DNA): TGTGCCAGCAGCTGGCAGAACTATGGCTACACCTTC.

The CDR3 region is CSVAPLSGYGYTF. CDR3 DNA: TGCAGCGTAGCTCCCTTATCCGGCTATGGCTACACCTTC. This sequence joins TRBV29-1 and TRBJ1-2; D is ambiguous. Germline CDR1 and CDR2: SQVTM and ANQGSEA. V lost 6 bases, J lost 4 bases, and 15 bases lay in between. This CDR3 contains 13 residues.

The J gene is TRBJ2-7, the V gene TRBV7-9, with D unresolved. V lost 0 bases and J 8 bases, leaving 14 bases between the germline ends. Germline CDR1 is SEHNR and CDR2 is FQNEAQ (reference sequence). The CDR3 extends over 14 amino acids. In nucleotides, the CDR3 is TGTGCCAGCAGCTTAGCCATGGCGGCCAGTAAGCAGTACTTC. Amino acids: CASSLAMAASKQYF.

V and J are TRBV18 and TRBJ2-2, with 7 nucleotides matching TRBD2. Looked up from germline, CDR1 is KGHSH and CDR2 is LQKENI. The CDR3 totals 15 residues. V lost 6 bases and J lost 4; bases outside the gene matches: 8. CDR3 in DNA: TGTGCCAGCTCGGGCGGGAGCCCTCCCACCGGGGAGCTGTTTTTT. This translates into CASSGGSPPTGELFF.

This chain uses TRBV6-1 with TRBJ1-3, with TRBD1 matching 7 bases. V lost 3 bases to trimming and J lost 8 bases; unmatched junction nucleotides: 7. The V gene's germline CDR1 is MNHNS and CDR2 SASEGT. CDR3 length equals 14 residues. This chain's CDR3 is CASSEGGRGDTIYF. In DNA form, the CDR3 reads TGTGCCAGCAGTGAGGGGGGCAGGGGGGACACCATATATTTT.

In its sample, this clone was seen a few times. V is TRBV5-4 and J is TRBJ2-7; D possibly corresponds to TRBD1 (6 bases). The CDR3 has 14 residues. Trimming took 4 bases from V and 4 from J, leaving 15 bases between them. Germline-derived CDR1 and CDR2 are SGHNT and YYREEE (reference sequence). The CDR3 DNA sequence: TGTGCCAGCAGCCCGCAGGGGTCGGGTTACGAGCAGTACTTC. This encodes CASSPQGSGYEQYF.

V usage is TRBV28 and J usage is TRBJ2-5; a weak D match, TRBD1 (7 bases). Germline CDR1 is MDHEN and CDR2 is SYDVKM. Trimming removed 6 bases from V and 5 bases from J, with 19 bases in between. The CDR3 is 15 residues long. The chain's CDR3 is CASSLSRQGGETQYF. The DNA of the CDR3 is TGTGCCAGCAGCCTGAGTAGACAGGGAGGCGAGACCCAGTACTTC.

This clone has a handful of counts. The V and J genes are TRBV4-3 and TRBJ2-3, with 10 bases that match TRBD2. The CDR3 loop spans 16 amino acids. The V gene's germline CDR1 is LGHNA and CDR2 YSLEER. V shed 5 bases, J shed 1 base, and the junction held 6 bases outside the gene matches. CDR3 coding DNA: TGCGCCAGCAGCTCCCTAGCGGGAGAGGGCACAGATACGCAGTATTTT. Translation: CASSSLAGEGTDTQYF.

The V call is TRBV28, the J call TRBJ2-7, with TRBD1 matching over 7 bases. The CDR3 extends over 12 amino acids. Germline V gene data show CDR1 as MDHEN and CDR2 as SYDVKM. Germline trimming cut 6 bases from V and 5 bases from J; bases unmatched to any gene: 4. The CDR3 coding sequence is TGTGCCAGCAGCACCGACAGGGACGAGCAGTACTTC. This codes for CASSTDRDEQYF.

The V call is TRBV6-5, the J call TRBJ2-3; 7 nucleotides match TRBD1. The CDR3 has 15 residues. Per germline, CDR1 MNHEY and CDR2 SVGAGI. V trimming: 6 bases; J trimming: 2 bases; junction bases outside the gene matches: 8. The CDR3, as DNA: TGTGCCAGCAGCACCGGGACAGCATCCACAGATACGCAGTATTTT. This gives the protein CASSTGTASTDTQYF.

The chain uses TRBV7-6 and TRBJ2-2, with TRBD2 as a possible D gene (5 bases). The CDR3 contains 14 residues. V was pared by 5 bases and J by 5 bases, with 12 bases between. The V gene's germline CDR1 is SGHVS and CDR2 FNYEAQ. The CDR3 nucleotides read TGTGCCAGCAGCGCGGGTAGTCTGACCGGGGAGCTGTTTTTT. Encoded protein: CASSAGSLTGELFF.